These T cell receptor beta chains were read from a single sample in a study of identical twins. Using its own MiXCR run on the 5' RACE reads, TCRdb lists one record per CDR3 protein. The top ten clones hold less than 15% of a sample with a few hundred thousand distinct CDR3 sequences, less than 20% of them seen once. Material: naive T cells sorted from blood. All receptors derive from a man aged 50-59 years in good health. CDR3s include the opening cysteine and the closing phenylalanine or tryptophan. Each record gives: D gene, J gene, clone size, V gene, CDR3 DNA, CDR3 protein. The D gene is left open where the match is weak. Clone size appears in some rows only: once, few, many, or a class for an expanded clone.

d_call: TRBD1; j_call: TRBJ2-2; clone_size: many; v_call: TRBV4-1; cdr3_nt: TGCGCCAGCAGCCAAGACCCCGGGACAGGGTCCACCGGGGAGCTGTTTTTT; cdr3_aa: CASSQDPGTGSTGELFF
d_call: -; j_call: TRBJ1-1; clone_size: -; v_call: TRBV4-1; cdr3_nt: TGCGCCAGCAGCCAAGCGTCTTGGACAGAGAACACTGAAGCTTTCTTT; cdr3_aa: CASSQASWTENTEAFF
d_call: TRBD2; j_call: TRBJ2-1; clone_size: few; v_call: TRBV6-5; cdr3_nt: TGTGCCAGCAGTTTCAATAGCGGGAATGAGCAGTTCTTC; cdr3_aa: CASSFNSGNEQFF
d_call: -; j_call: TRBJ2-7; clone_size: -; v_call: TRBV5-5; cdr3_nt: TGTGCCAGCAGCTTGGGGGACGGTTCCTACGAGCAGTACTTC; cdr3_aa: CASSLGDGSYEQYF
d_call: -; j_call: TRBJ2-3; clone_size: many; v_call: TRBV29-1; cdr3_nt: TGCAGCGTAACCGGACAGAGCACAGATACGCAGTATTTT; cdr3_aa: CSVTGQSTDTQYF
d_call: -; j_call: TRBJ2-2; clone_size: few; v_call: TRBV4-2; cdr3_nt: TGTGCCAGCAGCCAAGCGGGGTCTCACACCGGGGAGCTGTTTTTT; cdr3_aa: CASSQAGSHTGELFF
d_call: -; j_call: TRBJ1-5; clone_size: once; v_call: TRBV6-2/TRBV6-3; cdr3_nt: TGTGCCAGTCAGGAGGTTAATCAGCCCCAGCATTTT; cdr3_aa: CASQEVNQPQHF
d_call: -; j_call: TRBJ2-5; clone_size: few; v_call: TRBV20-1; cdr3_nt: TGCAGTGCTAGTTTGGGAGGAGCGGAGACCCAGTACTTC; cdr3_aa: CSASLGGAETQYF
d_call: TRBD1; j_call: TRBJ2-7; clone_size: -; v_call: TRBV20-1; cdr3_nt: TGCAGTGCTTCTCAGGGGGCAGGGCCCTACGAGCAGTACTTC; cdr3_aa: CSASQGAGPYEQYF
d_call: -; j_call: TRBJ1-1; clone_size: once; v_call: TRBV11-2; cdr3_nt: TGTGCCAGCAGCCCGGACCCAACTCTAATTCCCGGGGCTGAAGCTTTCTTT; cdr3_aa: CASSPDPTLIPGAEAFF
d_call: -; j_call: TRBJ1-3; clone_size: -; v_call: TRBV20-1; cdr3_nt: TGCAGTGCCAGGGGACCGACCTCTGGAAACACCATATATTTT; cdr3_aa: CSARGPTSGNTIYF
d_call: TRBD1; j_call: TRBJ1-5; clone_size: many; v_call: TRBV10-3; cdr3_nt: TGTGCCATCAGTCAGGACAGGGGCAGCAATCAGCCCCAGCATTTT; cdr3_aa: CAISQDRGSNQPQHF
d_call: -; j_call: TRBJ2-1; clone_size: many; v_call: TRBV7-2; cdr3_nt: TGTGCCAGCAGCTTAGCCGAACGGTGGGGACTTGGATACAATGAGCAGTTCTTC; cdr3_aa: CASSLAERWGLGYNEQFF
d_call: -; j_call: TRBJ2-5; clone_size: many; v_call: TRBV20-1; cdr3_nt: TGCAGTGCCCACCCCACAAGAGAACCAAACCAAGAGACCCAGTACTTC; cdr3_aa: CSAHPTREPNQETQYF
d_call: -; j_call: TRBJ2-5; clone_size: many; v_call: TRBV21-1; cdr3_nt: TGTGCCAGCAGCAAACGTCTGGCATTTCAAGAGACCCAGTACTTC; cdr3_aa: CASSKRLAFQETQYF
d_call: -; j_call: TRBJ2-1; clone_size: -; v_call: TRBV4-3; cdr3_nt: TGCGCCAGCAGCCAAGATGGAGGGGTTAGCGGAGAGCAGTTCTTC; cdr3_aa: CASSQDGGVSGEQFF
d_call: TRBD2; j_call: TRBJ2-1; clone_size: -; v_call: TRBV18; cdr3_nt: TGTGCCAGCTCGCGGACTAGCGGGGTCAACAATGAGCAGTTCTTC; cdr3_aa: CASSRTSGVNNEQFF
d_call: -; j_call: TRBJ1-5; clone_size: few; v_call: TRBV7-2; cdr3_nt: TGTGCCAGCAGCTTCCGGGGTGGACAGCCCCAGCATTTT; cdr3_aa: CASSFRGGQPQHF
d_call: -; j_call: TRBJ1-5; clone_size: -; v_call: TRBV24-1; cdr3_nt: TGTGCCACCAGTGACCCGGATCAGCCCCAGCATTTT; cdr3_aa: CATSDPDQPQHF
d_call: -; j_call: TRBJ2-7; clone_size: many; v_call: TRBV10-3; cdr3_nt: TGTGCCATCAGTGATTTGGCGGGGGCCGAGCAGTACTTC; cdr3_aa: CAISDLAGAEQYF
d_call: -; j_call: TRBJ1-4; clone_size: -; v_call: TRBV6-1; cdr3_nt: TGTGCCAGCAGTCGTCTAATACTCGGAGGCGAACTGTTTTTT; cdr3_aa: CASSRLILGGELFF
d_call: TRBD2; j_call: TRBJ2-1; clone_size: few; v_call: TRBV4-2; cdr3_nt: TGTGCCAGCAGCCAGGGGGTCGGGACTAGCGGGGTCAATGAGCAGTTCTTC; cdr3_aa: CASSQGVGTSGVNEQFF
d_call: -; j_call: TRBJ2-7; clone_size: -; v_call: TRBV20-1; cdr3_nt: TGCAGTGCCCCAAAGGCAGGGGAGTACGAGCAGTACTTC; cdr3_aa: CSAPKAGEYEQYF
d_call: -; j_call: TRBJ1-1; clone_size: few; v_call: TRBV5-1; cdr3_nt: TGCGCCAGCAGCTGGACACTAAACACTGAAGCTTTCTTT; cdr3_aa: CASSWTLNTEAFF
d_call: TRBD1; j_call: TRBJ1-1; clone_size: -; v_call: TRBV9; cdr3_nt: TGTGCCAGCAGCTTGACAGGGGGCGATTTGGACACTGAAGCTTTCTTT; cdr3_aa: CASSLTGGDLDTEAFF
d_call: TRBD2; j_call: TRBJ2-1; clone_size: many; v_call: TRBV7-8; cdr3_nt: TGTGCCAGCAGCAAAGCTAGCGGGAGGTACGGTGAGCAGTTCTTC; cdr3_aa: CASSKASGRYGEQFF
d_call: -; j_call: TRBJ1-2; clone_size: -; v_call: TRBV5-1; cdr3_nt: TGCGCCAGCAGCTTGGAGGGGGGGAGCTATGGCTACACCTTC; cdr3_aa: CASSLEGGSYGYTF
d_call: TRBD2; j_call: TRBJ2-1; clone_size: few; v_call: TRBV20-1; cdr3_nt: TGCAGTGCTAGGCCGGTAGCGGGGGGGGATCTTAATGAGCAGTTCTTC; cdr3_aa: CSARPVAGGDLNEQFF
d_call: -; j_call: TRBJ1-3; clone_size: -; v_call: TRBV6-1; cdr3_nt: TGTGCCAGCATGAAAGGCCCTGGAAACACCATATATTTT; cdr3_aa: CASMKGPGNTIYF
d_call: TRBD2; j_call: TRBJ2-7; clone_size: few; v_call: TRBV29-1; cdr3_nt: TGCAGCGTTGAGAGCGGGAGCACCTACGAGCAGTACTTC; cdr3_aa: CSVESGSTYEQYF
d_call: TRBD1; j_call: TRBJ2-7; clone_size: few; v_call: TRBV20-1; cdr3_nt: TGCAGTGCTAGTTTTTGGGACAGAGACCTCTACGAGCAGTACTTC; cdr3_aa: CSASFWDRDLYEQYF
d_call: -; j_call: TRBJ1-2; clone_size: many; v_call: TRBV11-2; cdr3_nt: TGTGCCAGTGGGGTGAACTATGGCTACACCTTC; cdr3_aa: CASGVNYGYTF
d_call: TRBD2; j_call: TRBJ2-1; clone_size: few; v_call: TRBV12-3/TRBV12-4; cdr3_nt: TGTGCCAGCAGTTTAGCGCTAAGAGCGGGGGGGCCTCGGGATGAGCAGTTCTTC; cdr3_aa: CASSLALRAGGPRDEQFF
d_call: -; j_call: TRBJ2-5; clone_size: few; v_call: TRBV5-5; cdr3_nt: TGTGCCAGCAGCCGGCCGGGGGGCGTAGAGACCCAGTACTTC; cdr3_aa: CASSRPGGVETQYF
d_call: TRBD2; j_call: TRBJ2-5; clone_size: many; v_call: TRBV12-5; cdr3_nt: TGTGCTAGTGGCACTAGCGGGGGCGGCGAGACCCAGTACTTC; cdr3_aa: CASGTSGGGETQYF
d_call: TRBD1; j_call: TRBJ1-5; clone_size: few; v_call: TRBV10-2; cdr3_nt: TGCGCCAGCAGTGAGTCCCAGGGGGGATATCAGCCCCAGCATTTT; cdr3_aa: CASSESQGGYQPQHF
d_call: TRBD2; j_call: TRBJ2-5; clone_size: few; v_call: TRBV15; cdr3_nt: TGTGCCACCAGCACAGGGACTAGCGGGAGTGAGACCCAGTACTTC; cdr3_aa: CATSTGTSGSETQYF
d_call: -; j_call: TRBJ2-2; clone_size: few; v_call: TRBV29-1; cdr3_nt: TGCAGCGGGGGGTGGCAAACCGGGGAGCTGTTTTTT; cdr3_aa: CSGGWQTGELFF
d_call: -; j_call: TRBJ2-1; clone_size: few; v_call: TRBV7-9; cdr3_nt: TGTGCCAGCAGTCCCTTCCGGGGATTCAATGAGCAGTTCTTC; cdr3_aa: CASSPFRGFNEQFF
d_call: -; j_call: TRBJ1-5; clone_size: -; v_call: TRBV12-3/TRBV12-4; cdr3_nt: TGTGCCAGCAGTTTAGGGGACAACCGGGGTCAGCCCCAGCATTTT; cdr3_aa: CASSLGDNRGQPQHF
d_call: -; j_call: TRBJ2-4; clone_size: many; v_call: TRBV6-1; cdr3_nt: TGTGCCAGTGGGGTCGACAGCGACTTAGCCAAAAACATTCAGTACTTC; cdr3_aa: CASGVDSDLAKNIQYF
d_call: -; j_call: TRBJ2-1; clone_size: many; v_call: TRBV12-3/TRBV12-4; cdr3_nt: TGTGCCAGCAGTTTGGCGGGGGCTATCCTCGTGGCTGAGCAGTTCTTC; cdr3_aa: CASSLAGAILVAEQFF
d_call: TRBD2; j_call: TRBJ2-7; clone_size: few; v_call: TRBV27; cdr3_nt: TGTGCCAGCAGTTTATCGTCTAGCGGGGATTTCTCCTACGAGCAGTACTTC; cdr3_aa: CASSLSSSGDFSYEQYF
d_call: -; j_call: TRBJ2-2; clone_size: -; v_call: TRBV19; cdr3_nt: TGTGCCAGTAGTATTGCGCCTACGAACACCGGGGAGCTGTTTTTT; cdr3_aa: CASSIAPTNTGELFF
d_call: -; j_call: TRBJ2-3; clone_size: -; v_call: TRBV29-1; cdr3_nt: TGCAGCGCTGACAATACCGGCCGCCCAGATACGCAGTATTTT; cdr3_aa: CSADNTGRPDTQYF
d_call: TRBD1; j_call: TRBJ2-1; clone_size: few; v_call: TRBV11-2; cdr3_nt: TGTGCCAGCAGCGTGGACAGGCTAAAGAATGAGCAGTTCTTC; cdr3_aa: CASSVDRLKNEQFF
d_call: -; j_call: TRBJ2-4; clone_size: -; v_call: TRBV7-6; cdr3_nt: TGTGCCAGCAGCCTCCCTCAAGATGGCATTCAGTACTTC; cdr3_aa: CASSLPQDGIQYF
d_call: TRBD2; j_call: TRBJ2-5; clone_size: -; v_call: TRBV27; cdr3_nt: TGTGCCAGCAGTTCAGGTTCCCGGGGGGGAAAAGAGACCCAGTACTTC; cdr3_aa: CASSSGSRGGKETQYF
d_call: TRBD2; j_call: TRBJ2-3; clone_size: -; v_call: TRBV20-1; cdr3_nt: TGCAGTGCTAGAGGTCCTAGCGGGAGGGCCGGTGGGCAGTATTTT; cdr3_aa: CSARGPSGRAGGQYF
d_call: -; j_call: TRBJ1-2; clone_size: -; v_call: TRBV4-2; cdr3_nt: TGTGCCAGCAGCCAAGATCGGAGGGGGGGGTATGGCTACACCTTC; cdr3_aa: CASSQDRRGGYGYTF
d_call: TRBD1; j_call: TRBJ2-7; clone_size: few; v_call: TRBV6-1; cdr3_nt: TGTGCCAGCAGTGACCTGACCGGGACAGGGAATCCCTACGAGCAGTACTTC; cdr3_aa: CASSDLTGTGNPYEQYF